This T cell receptor (beta chain) stems from a study of T cells in Graves' hyperthyroidism and ophthalmopathy. Study-level results: The model anticipated ophthalmopathy a median approximately 6.7 months pre-onset. Most clonotypes that expanded in the thyroid above 0.001 also showed up in blood.

Comments on this clonotype: Its antigen is currently unknown.

The TCR beta CDR3 regions underwent amplification using RNA transcripts as the source. Using the HTBI primer set, a first-round RT-PCR was run on the TCR CDR3. TCRdb re-called the multiplex PCR reads through MiXCR, storing one row per CDR3 protein. The sample carries roughly 840,000 distinct CDR3 sequences, roughly 40% recorded once. Exclusion of patients followed from uncontrolled infection, other autoimmune disease, pregnancy or lactation. Fresh peripheral blood, approximately 10 ml, was the source of the PBMCs. V lost 11 bases, J lost 5 bases, and 13 bases lay in between. This CDR3 has 13 residues. The V gene's germline CDR1 is LNHDA and CDR2 SQIVND (reference sequence).

Sequencing input: blood. The receptor was derived from a man between 18 and 35 years old with Graves' hyperthyroidism. V gene TRBV19 combines with J gene TRBJ2-6; D is uncertain. In nucleotides, the CDR3 is TGTGCCTGGAGTGTCTCGTGGGCCAACGTCCTGACTTTC. This sequence encodes CAWSVSWANVLTF.